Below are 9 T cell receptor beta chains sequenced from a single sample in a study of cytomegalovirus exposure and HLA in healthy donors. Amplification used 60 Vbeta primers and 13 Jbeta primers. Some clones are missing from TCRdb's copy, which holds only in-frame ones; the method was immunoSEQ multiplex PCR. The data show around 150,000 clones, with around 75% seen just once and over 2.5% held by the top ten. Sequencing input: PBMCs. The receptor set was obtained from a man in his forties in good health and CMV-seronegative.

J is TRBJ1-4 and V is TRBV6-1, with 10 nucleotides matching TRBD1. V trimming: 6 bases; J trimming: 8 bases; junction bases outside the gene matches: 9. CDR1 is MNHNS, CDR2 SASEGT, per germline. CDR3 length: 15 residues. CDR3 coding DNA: TGTGCCAGCAGGCCAGACAGGGGGCTAGAGGAAAAACTGTTTTTT. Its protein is CASRPDRGLEEKLFF.

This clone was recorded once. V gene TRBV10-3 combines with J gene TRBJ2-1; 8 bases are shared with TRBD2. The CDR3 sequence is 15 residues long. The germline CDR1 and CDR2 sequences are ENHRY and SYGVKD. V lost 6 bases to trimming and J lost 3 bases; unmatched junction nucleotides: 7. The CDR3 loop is CAISPGLGFYNEQFF. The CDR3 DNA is TGTGCCATCAGCCCGGGACTAGGATTCTACAATGAGCAGTTCTTC.

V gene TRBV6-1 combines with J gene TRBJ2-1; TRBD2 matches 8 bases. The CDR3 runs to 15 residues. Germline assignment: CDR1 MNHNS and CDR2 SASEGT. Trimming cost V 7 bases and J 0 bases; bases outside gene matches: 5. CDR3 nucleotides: TGTGCCAGCACCCTCAGCGGGGGCTCCTACAATGAGCAGTTCTTC. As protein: CASTLSGGSYNEQFF.

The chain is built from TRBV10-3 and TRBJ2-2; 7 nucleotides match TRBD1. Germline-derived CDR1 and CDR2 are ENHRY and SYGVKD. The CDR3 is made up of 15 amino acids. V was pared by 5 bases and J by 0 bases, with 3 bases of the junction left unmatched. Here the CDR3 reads CAISWTGPNTGELFF. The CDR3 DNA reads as TGTGCCATCAGTTGGACAGGACCGAACACCGGGGAGCTGTTTTTT.

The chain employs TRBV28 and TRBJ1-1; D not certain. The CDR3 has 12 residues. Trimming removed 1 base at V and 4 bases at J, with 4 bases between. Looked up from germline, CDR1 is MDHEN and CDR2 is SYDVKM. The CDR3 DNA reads TGTGCCAGCAGTTTATACGGCACTGAAGCTTTCTTT. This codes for CASSLYGTEAFF.

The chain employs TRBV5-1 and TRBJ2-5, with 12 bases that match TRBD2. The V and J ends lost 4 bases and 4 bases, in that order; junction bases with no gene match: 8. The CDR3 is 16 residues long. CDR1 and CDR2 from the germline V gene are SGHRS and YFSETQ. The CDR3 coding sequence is TGCGCCAGCAGCCATAAACCGGGACTAGCGGGAGAGACCCAGTACTTC. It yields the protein CASSHKPGLAGETQYF.

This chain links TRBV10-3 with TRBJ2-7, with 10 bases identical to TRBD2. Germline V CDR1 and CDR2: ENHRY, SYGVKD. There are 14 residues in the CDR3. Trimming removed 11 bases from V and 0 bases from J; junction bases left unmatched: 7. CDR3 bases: TGTGCCGCGAGGCCTAGCGGGAGCTCCTACGAGCAGTACTTC. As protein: CAARPSGSSYEQYF.

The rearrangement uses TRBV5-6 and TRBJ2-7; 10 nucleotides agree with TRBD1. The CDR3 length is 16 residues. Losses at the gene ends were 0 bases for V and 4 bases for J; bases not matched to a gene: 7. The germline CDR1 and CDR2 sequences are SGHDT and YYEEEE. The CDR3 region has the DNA TGTGCCAGCAGCTTGGGGGGCGGGACAGGGGTATACGAGCAGTACTTC. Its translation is CASSLGGGTGVYEQYF.

The CDR3, as DNA: TGTGCCAGCAGAGATTACCGGACAGGACGCCCCAGAAGTGGCTACACCTTC. Protein: CASRDYRTGRPRSGYTF. The V and J genes are TRBV28 and TRBJ1-2, with TRBD1 matching over 7 bases. Per the germline V gene, CDR1 is MDHEN and CDR2 is SYDVKM. This CDR3 region has 17 residues. V shed 6 bases and J 7 bases; nucleotides not matched to a gene: 20.